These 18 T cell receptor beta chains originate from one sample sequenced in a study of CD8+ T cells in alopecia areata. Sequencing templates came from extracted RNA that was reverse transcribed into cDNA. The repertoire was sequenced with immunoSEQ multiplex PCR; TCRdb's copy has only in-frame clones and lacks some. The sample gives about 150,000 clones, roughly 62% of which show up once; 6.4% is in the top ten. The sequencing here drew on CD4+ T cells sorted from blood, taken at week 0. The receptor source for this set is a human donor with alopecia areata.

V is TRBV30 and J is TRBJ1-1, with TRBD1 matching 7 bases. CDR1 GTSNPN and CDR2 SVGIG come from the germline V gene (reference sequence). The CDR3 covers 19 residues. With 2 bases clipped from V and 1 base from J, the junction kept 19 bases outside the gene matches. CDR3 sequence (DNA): TGTGCCTGGAGTTCCGGGACAGACTTTCCTGGTCGCTCGAACACTGAAGCTTTCTTT. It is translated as CAWSSGTDFPGRSNTEAFF.

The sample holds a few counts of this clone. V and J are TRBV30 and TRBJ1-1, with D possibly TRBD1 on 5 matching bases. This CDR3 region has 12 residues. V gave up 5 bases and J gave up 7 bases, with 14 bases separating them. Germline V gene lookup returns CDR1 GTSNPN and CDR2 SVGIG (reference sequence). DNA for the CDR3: TGTGCCTGGTCCCGTCCCGGGGGTGAAGCTTTCTTT. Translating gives CAWSRPGGEAFF.

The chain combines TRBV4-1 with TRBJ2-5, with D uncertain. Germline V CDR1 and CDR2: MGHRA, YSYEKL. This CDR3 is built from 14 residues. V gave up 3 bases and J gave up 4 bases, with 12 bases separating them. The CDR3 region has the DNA TGCGCCAGCAGCCAGAACTCTCCGCCAGAGACCCAGTACTTC. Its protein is CASSQNSPPETQYF.

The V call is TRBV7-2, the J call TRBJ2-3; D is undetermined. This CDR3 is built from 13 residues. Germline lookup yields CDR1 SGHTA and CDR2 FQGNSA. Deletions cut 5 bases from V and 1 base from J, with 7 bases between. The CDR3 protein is CASSPQRTDTQYF. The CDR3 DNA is TGTGCCAGCAGCCCCCAGCGCACAGATACGCAGTATTTT.

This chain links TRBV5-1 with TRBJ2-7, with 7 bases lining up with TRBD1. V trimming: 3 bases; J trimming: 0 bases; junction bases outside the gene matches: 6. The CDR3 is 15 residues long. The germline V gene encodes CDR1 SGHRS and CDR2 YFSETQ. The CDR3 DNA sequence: TGCGCCAGCAGCTGGGGACAGCTGAGCTCCTACGAGCAGTACTTC. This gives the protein CASSWGQLSSYEQYF.

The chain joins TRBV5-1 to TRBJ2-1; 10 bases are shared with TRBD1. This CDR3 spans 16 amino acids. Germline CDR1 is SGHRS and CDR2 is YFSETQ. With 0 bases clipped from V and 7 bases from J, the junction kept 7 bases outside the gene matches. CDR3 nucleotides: TGCGCCAGCAGCTTGGTGGGACAGGGGTCTTGGAATGAGCAGTTCTTC. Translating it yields CASSLVGQGSWNEQFF. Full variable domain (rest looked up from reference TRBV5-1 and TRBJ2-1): KAGVTQTPRYLIKTRGQQVTLSCSPISGHRSVSWYQQTPGQGLQFLFEYFSETQRNKGNFPGRFSGRQFSNSRSEMNVSTLELGDSALYLCASSLVGQGSWNEQFFGPGTRLTVL.

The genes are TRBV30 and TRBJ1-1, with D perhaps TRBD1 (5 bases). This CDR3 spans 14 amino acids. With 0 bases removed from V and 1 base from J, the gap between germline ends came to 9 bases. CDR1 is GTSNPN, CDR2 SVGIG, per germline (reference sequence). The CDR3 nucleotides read TGTGCCTGGAGTGTACCAGGGAAGAACACTGAAGCTTTCTTT. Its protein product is CAWSVPGKNTEAFF. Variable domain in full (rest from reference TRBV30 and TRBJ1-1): SQTIHQWPATLVQPVGSPLSLECTVEGTSNPNLYWYRQAAGRGLQLLFYSVGIGQISSEVPQNLSASRPQDRQFILSSKKLLLSDSGFYLCAWSVPGKNTEAFFGQGTRLTVV.

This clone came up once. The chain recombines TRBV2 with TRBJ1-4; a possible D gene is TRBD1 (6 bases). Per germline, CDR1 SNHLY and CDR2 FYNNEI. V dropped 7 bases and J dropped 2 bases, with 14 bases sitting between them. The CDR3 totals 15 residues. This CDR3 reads CASMGGSTTNEKLFF. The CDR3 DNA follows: TGTGCCAGCATGGGGGGCTCGACGACTAATGAAAAACTGTTTTTT.

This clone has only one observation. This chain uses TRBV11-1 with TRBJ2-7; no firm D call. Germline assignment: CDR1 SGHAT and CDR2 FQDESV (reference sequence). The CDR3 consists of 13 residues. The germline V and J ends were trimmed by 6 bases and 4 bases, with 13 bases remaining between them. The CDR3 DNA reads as TGTGCCAGCAGTCGTTTGGAACAGTACGAGCAGTACTTC. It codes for CASSRLEQYEQYF. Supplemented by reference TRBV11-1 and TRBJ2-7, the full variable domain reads EAEVAQSPRYKITEKSQAVAFWCDPISGHATLYWYRQILGQGPELLVQFQDESVVDDSQLPKDRFSAERLKGVDSTLKIQPAELGDSAMYLCASSRLEQYEQYFGPGTRLTVT.

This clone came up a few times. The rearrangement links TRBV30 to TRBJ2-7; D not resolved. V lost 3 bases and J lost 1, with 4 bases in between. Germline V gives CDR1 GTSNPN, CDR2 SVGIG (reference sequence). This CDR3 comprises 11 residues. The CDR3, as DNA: TGTGCCTGGAGAGCATCCTACGAGCAGTACTTC. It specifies CAWRASYEQYF. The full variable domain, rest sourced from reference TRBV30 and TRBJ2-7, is SQTIHQWPATLVQPVGSPLSLECTVEGTSNPNLYWYRQAAGRGLQLLFYSVGIGQISSEVPQNLSASRPQDRQFILSSKKLLLSDSGFYLCAWRASYEQYFGPGTRLTVT.

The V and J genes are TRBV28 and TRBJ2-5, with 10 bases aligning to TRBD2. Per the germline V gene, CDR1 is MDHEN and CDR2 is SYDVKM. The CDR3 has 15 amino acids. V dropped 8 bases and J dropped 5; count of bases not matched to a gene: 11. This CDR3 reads CASQPQRGGRETQYF. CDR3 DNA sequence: TGTGCCAGCCAACCCCAGCGGGGGGGCAGGGAGACCCAGTACTTC.

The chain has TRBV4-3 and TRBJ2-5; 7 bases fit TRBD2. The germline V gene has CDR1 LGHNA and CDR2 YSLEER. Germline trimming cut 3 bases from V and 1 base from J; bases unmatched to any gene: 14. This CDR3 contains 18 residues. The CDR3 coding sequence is TGCGCCAGCAGCCAGAAGCTCCGGGGGGAATGGGCCCAAGAGACCCAGTACTTC. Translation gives CASSQKLRGEWAQETQYF.

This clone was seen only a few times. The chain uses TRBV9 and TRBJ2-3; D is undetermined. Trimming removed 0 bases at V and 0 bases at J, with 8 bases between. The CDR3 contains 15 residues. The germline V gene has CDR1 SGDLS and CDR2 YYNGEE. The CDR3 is CASSVGSPSTDTQYF. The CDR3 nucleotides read TGTGCCAGCAGCGTAGGTAGCCCTAGCACAGATACGCAGTATTTT.

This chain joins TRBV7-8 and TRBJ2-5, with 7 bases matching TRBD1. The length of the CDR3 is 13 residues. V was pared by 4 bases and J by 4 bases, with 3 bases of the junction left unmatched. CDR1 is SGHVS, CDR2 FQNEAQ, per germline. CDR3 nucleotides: TGTGCCAGCAGCTCACAGGGGAGAGAGACCCAGTACTTC. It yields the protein CASSSQGRETQYF.

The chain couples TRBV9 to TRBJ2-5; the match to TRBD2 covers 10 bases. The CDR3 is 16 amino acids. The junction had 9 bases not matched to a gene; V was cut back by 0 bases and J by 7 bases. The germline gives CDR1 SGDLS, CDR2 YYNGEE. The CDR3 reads CASSVAASGGPVTQYF. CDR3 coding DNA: TGTGCCAGCAGCGTAGCGGCTAGCGGGGGTCCGGTGACCCAGTACTTC. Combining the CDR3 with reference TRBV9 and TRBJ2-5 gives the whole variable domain DSGVTQTPKHLITATGQRVTLRCSPRSGDLSVYWYQQSLDQGLQFLIQYYNGEERAKGNILERFSAQQFPDLHSELNLSSLELGDSALYFCASSVAASGGPVTQYFGPGTRLLVL.

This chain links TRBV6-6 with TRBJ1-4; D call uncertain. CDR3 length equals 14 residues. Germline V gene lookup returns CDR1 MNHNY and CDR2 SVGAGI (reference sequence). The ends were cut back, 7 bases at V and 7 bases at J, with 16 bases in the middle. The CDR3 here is CASTGLLGSEKLFF. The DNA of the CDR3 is TGTGCCAGCACCGGACTTTTGGGGAGTGAAAAACTGTTTTTT.

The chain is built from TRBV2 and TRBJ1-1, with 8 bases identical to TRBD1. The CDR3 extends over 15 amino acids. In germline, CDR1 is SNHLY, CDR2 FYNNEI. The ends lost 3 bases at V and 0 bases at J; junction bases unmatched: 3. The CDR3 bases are TGTGCCAGCAGTGATCCGGGACAGGTGAACACTGAAGCTTTCTTT. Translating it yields CASSDPGQVNTEAFF.

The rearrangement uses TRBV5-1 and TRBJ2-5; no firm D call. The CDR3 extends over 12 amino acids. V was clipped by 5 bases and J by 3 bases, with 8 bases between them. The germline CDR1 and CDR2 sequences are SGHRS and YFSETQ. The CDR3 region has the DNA TGCGCCAGCAGGATGAACAAAGAGACCCAGTACTTC. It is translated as CASRMNKETQYF.